Below, 22 T cell receptor beta chains from the same sample are listed, as sequenced in a study of cytomegalovirus exposure and HLA in healthy donors. PCR amplification relied on 60 Vbeta primers (plus 13 Jbeta primers). Assay: immunoSEQ multiplex PCR; the TCRdb copy retains only in-frame clones and omits some. The sample lists 140,000 to 150,000 clones; around 80% were seen once. The sequenced material came from PBMCs. These receptors all stem from a woman aged 60 to 75 in good health and CMV-seropositive.

The chain uses TRBV9 and TRBJ2-1; 10 bases agree with TRBD1. This CDR3 contains 15 residues. The J segment lost 8 bases and the V segment lost 1 base, leaving 6 bases of the junction unmatched. The V gene's germline CDR1 is SGDLS and CDR2 YYNGEE. In nucleotides, the CDR3 is TGTGCCAGCAGCGTAAGGGACAGGGGTTTTGATGAGCAGTTCTTC. It translates to CASSVRDRGFDEQFF.

The rearrangement joins TRBV19 to TRBJ2-7, with D maybe TRBD2 (7 bases). Germline CDR1 LNHDA, CDR2 SQIVND (reference sequence). The CDR3 is 16 amino acids. V was pared by 6 bases and J by 4 bases, with 22 bases between. The CDR3 here is CASSAQRGDYAYEQYF. The CDR3 DNA reads as TGTGCCAGTAGCGCCCAAAGGGGGGACTATGCGTACGAGCAGTACTTC.

The chain uses TRBV6-1 and TRBJ2-2, with a tentative D call TRBD2 (6 bases). V lost 3 bases and J lost 6, with 14 bases in between. Germline V CDR1 and CDR2: MNHNS, SASEGT. The CDR3 is 15 residues long. CDR3 loop: CASSDTSSVAGELFF. In DNA, the CDR3 is TGTGCCAGCAGTGATACGTCTAGCGTGGCCGGGGAGCTGTTTTTT.

V gene TRBV7-9 combines with J gene TRBJ2-1; TRBD2 might be the D (6 bases). This CDR3 region has 13 residues. The ends were cut back, 8 bases at V and 8 bases at J, with 16 bases in the middle. In germline, CDR1 is SEHNR, CDR2 FQNEAQ (reference sequence). CDR3 in amino acids: CASSRLVIDEQFF. The CDR3 nucleotides read TGTGCCAGCTCCAGACTAGTGATCGATGAGCAGTTCTTC.

V gene TRBV21-1 combines with J gene TRBJ2-7; TRBD1 is the table's D call and was not checked against the DNA. TRBV21-1 is a recognized pseudogene. CDR3 length equals 13 residues. In DNA, the CDR3 is TGTGCCAGCAGCAAAGAGGGGGCGTACGAGCAGTACTTC. Translation gives CASSKEGAYEQYF.

The gene calls are TRBV4-2 and TRBJ1-1, with 11 bases identical to TRBD1. J was trimmed by 3 bases and V by 0 bases; bases with no gene match: 3. The CDR3 sequence is 16 residues long. The V gene's germline CDR1 is LGHNA and CDR2 YNFKEQ. CDR3 in amino acids: CASSQDRGQGDTEAFF. In DNA form, the CDR3 reads TGTGCCAGCAGCCAAGATCGGGGACAGGGGGACACTGAAGCTTTCTTT.

This chain links TRBV28 with TRBJ2-7; the match to TRBD2 covers 7 bases. Per the germline V gene, CDR1 is MDHEN and CDR2 is SYDVKM. The length of the CDR3 is 15 residues. V shed 7 bases and J 5 bases; nucleotides not matched to a gene: 14. CDR3 sequence (DNA): TGTGCCAGCACCCCGACGGGGGGAGCGTTTCACGAGCAGTACTTC. Translating it yields CASTPTGGAFHEQYF.

J is TRBJ2-7 and V is TRBV28; 7 bases line up with TRBD1. Germline assignment: CDR1 MDHEN and CDR2 SYDVKM. Trimming cost V 6 bases and J 2 bases; bases outside gene matches: 10. The CDR3 runs to 15 residues. CDR3 residues: CASRLTVGTAYEQYF. CDR3 nucleotide sequence: TGTGCCAGCAGGCTGACCGTTGGGACAGCCTACGAGCAGTACTTC.

The chain links TRBV7-9 to TRBJ1-1; D ambiguous. V was shortened by 1 base and J by 3 bases, with 6 bases between the two germline ends. CDR1 SEHNR and CDR2 FQNEAQ come from the germline V gene (reference sequence). The CDR3 extends over 13 amino acids. The CDR3 sequence: CASSLVADTEAFF. In DNA, the CDR3 is TGTGCCAGCAGCTTAGTGGCAGACACTGAAGCTTTCTTT.

The V and J genes are TRBV4-3 and TRBJ2-7; 11 nucleotides match TRBD2. J gave up 6 bases and V 0 bases, and 4 bases lay outside the gene matches. CDR3 size: 15 residues. Germline loops: CDR1 LGHNA, CDR2 YSLEER. DNA for the CDR3: TGCGCCAGCAGCCAAGAACTAGCGGGGGTCGCCGAGCAGTACTTC. Encoded protein: CASSQELAGVAEQYF.

The chain is built from TRBV18 and TRBJ1-2; D is ambiguous. Between the trimmed V and J ends, which lost 5 bases and 6 bases, there was a span of 16 bases. Germline V gene lookup returns CDR1 KGHSH and CDR2 LQKENI. There are 14 residues in the CDR3. CDR3 residues: CASSTSGEENGYTF. The CDR3 DNA reads TGTGCCAGCTCAACCAGCGGGGAGGAGAATGGCTACACCTTC.

This chain joins TRBV9 and TRBJ2-1; 8 bases agree with TRBD2. Germline V lookup: CDR1 SGDLS, CDR2 YYNGEE. The CDR3 is made up of 14 amino acids. V was pared by 0 bases and J by 9 bases, with 5 bases of the junction left unmatched. The CDR3 DNA reads TGTGCCAGCAGCGTAGCGGGAGGGCCCGGTGAGCAGTTCTTC. The encoded protein is CASSVAGGPGEQFF.

This clone was observed a handful of times. The CDR3 is CASSSAGRRQETQYF. For the CDR3, the DNA is TGTGCCAGCAGCTCCGCGGGGAGGCGGCAAGAGACCCAGTACTTC. The V gene is TRBV5-6, the J gene TRBJ2-5; D is possibly TRBD2 (6 bases). This CDR3 has 15 amino acids. V gave up 3 bases and J gave up 2 bases, with 14 bases separating them. Germline V gene data show CDR1 as SGHDT and CDR2 as YYEEEE. Complete variable domain (other parts from reference TRBV5-6 and TRBJ2-5): DAGVTQSPTHLIKTRGQQVTLRCSPKSGHDTVSWYQQALGQGPQFIFQYYEEEERQRGNFPDRFSGHQFPNYSSELNVNALLLGDSALYLCASSSAGRRQETQYFGPGTRLLVL.

This clone has just a few counts. V gene TRBV7-9 combines with J gene TRBJ2-3; D call uncertain. The germline CDR1 and CDR2 sequences are SEHNR and FQNEAQ (reference sequence). V lost 4 bases, J lost 4 bases, and 6 bases lay in between. The CDR3 covers 12 residues. The CDR3 loop is CASSSGADTQYF. The CDR3 nucleotides are TGTGCCAGCAGCTCTGGAGCAGATACGCAGTATTTT.

This clone was found once. The CDR3 bases are TGTGCCAGCTCGCCCGGCTATGGCTACACCTTC. This sequence encodes CASSPGYGYTF. The rearrangement uses TRBV7-9 and TRBJ1-2, with D hard to call. CDR3 size: 11 residues. Trimming cost V 8 bases and J 4 bases, with 8 bases left between them. The germline CDR1 and CDR2 sequences are SEHNR and FQNEAQ (reference sequence). The full variable domain, rest sourced from reference TRBV7-9 and TRBJ1-2, is DTGVSQNPRHKITKRGQNVTFRCDPISEHNRLYWYRQTLGQGPEFLTYFQNEAQLEKSRLLSDRFSAERPKGSFSTLEIQRTEQGDSAMYLCASSPGYGYTFGSGTRLTVV.

The chain's CDR3 is CASSSTPFSSQFF. The DNA for the CDR3 is TGCGCCAGCAGCTCGACACCCTTCTCATCGCAGTTCTTC. V usage is TRBV5-1 and J usage is TRBJ2-1; no clear D. V dropped 3 bases and J dropped 12 bases, with 16 bases sitting between them. The CDR3 loop spans 13 amino acids. The germline CDR1 and CDR2 sequences are SGHRS and YFSETQ.

This chain uses TRBV7-3 with TRBJ2-3, with 7 bases aligning to TRBD2. J lost 4 bases, V lost 3 bases, and 4 bases had no gene match. There are 14 residues in the CDR3. Per the germline V gene, CDR1 is SGHTA and CDR2 is FQGTGA. The CDR3: CASSFGGSADTQYF. The CDR3 bases are TGTGCCAGCAGCTTCGGCGGGAGTGCAGATACGCAGTATTTT. Together with reference TRBV7-3 and TRBJ2-3, the CDR3 gives the full variable domain: GAGVSQTPSNKVTEKGKYVELRCDPISGHTALYWYRQSLGQGPEFLIYFQGTGAADDSGLPNDRFFAVRPEGSVSTLKIQRTERGDSAVYLCASSFGGSADTQYFGPGTRLTVL.

The CDR3 reads CASSFGGDPYEQYF. The CDR3, as DNA: TGTGCCAGCAGCTTCGGGGGGGACCCCTACGAGCAGTACTTC. The chain recombines TRBV7-9 with TRBJ2-7; TRBD2 matches 8 bases. The CDR3 loop spans 14 amino acids. V was clipped by 3 bases and J by 2 bases; unmatched bases: 3. CDR1 and CDR2 from the germline V gene are SEHNR and FQNEAQ (reference sequence).

The chain employs TRBV28 and TRBJ1-1, with 7 bases aligning to TRBD1. Germline assignment: CDR1 MDHEN and CDR2 SYDVKM. Trimming at V came to 4 bases and at J to 5 bases, leaving 10 bases not matched to a gene. CDR3 size: 15 residues. The DNA of the CDR3 is TGTGCCAGCAGTTCTCCTCAGGGGGGAAGTACTGAAGCTTTCTTT. This encodes CASSSPQGGSTEAFF.

CDR3 sequence reads: CASSYSPGTGENTQYF. The CDR3 bases are TGTGCCAGCAGCTACAGTCCCGGGACAGGGGAAAATACGCAGTATTTT. The V gene is TRBV7-6, the J gene TRBJ2-3; 10 bases are a match to TRBD1. The CDR3 length is 16 residues. The ends lost 4 bases at V and 7 bases at J; junction bases unmatched: 11. Germline loops: CDR1 SGHVS, CDR2 FNYEAQ.

Here the CDR3 DNA reads TGTGCCACTAGACAGGGAACGGTCTCTGGCTACACCTTC. It yields the protein CATRQGTVSGYTF. The chain links TRBV18 to TRBJ1-2, with 7 bases matching TRBD1. With 10 bases clipped from V and 7 bases from J, the junction kept 12 bases outside the gene matches. The CDR3 is 13 amino acids. Per the germline V gene, CDR1 is KGHSH and CDR2 is LQKENI.

The chain employs TRBV18 and TRBJ1-1, with 7 bases that match TRBD1. The CDR3 length is 18 residues. Germline trimming cut 6 bases from V and 0 bases from J; bases unmatched to any gene: 16. Germline lookup yields CDR1 KGHSH and CDR2 LQKENI. The CDR3 DNA is TGTGCCAGCTCCCTACGACAGGGATTGGGTTTAATGAACACTGAAGCTTTCTTT. It encodes CASSLRQGLGLMNTEAFF.